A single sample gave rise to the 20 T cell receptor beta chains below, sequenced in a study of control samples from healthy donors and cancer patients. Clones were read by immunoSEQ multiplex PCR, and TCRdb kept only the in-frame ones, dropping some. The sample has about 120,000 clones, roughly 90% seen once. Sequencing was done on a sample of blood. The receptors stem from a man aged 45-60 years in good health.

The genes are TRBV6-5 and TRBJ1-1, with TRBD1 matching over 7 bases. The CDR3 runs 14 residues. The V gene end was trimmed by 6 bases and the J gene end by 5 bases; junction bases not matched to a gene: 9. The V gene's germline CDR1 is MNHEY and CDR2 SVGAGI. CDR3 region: CASSHTTGQTEAFF. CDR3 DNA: TGTGCCAGCAGCCATACGACAGGGCAAACTGAAGCTTTCTTT.

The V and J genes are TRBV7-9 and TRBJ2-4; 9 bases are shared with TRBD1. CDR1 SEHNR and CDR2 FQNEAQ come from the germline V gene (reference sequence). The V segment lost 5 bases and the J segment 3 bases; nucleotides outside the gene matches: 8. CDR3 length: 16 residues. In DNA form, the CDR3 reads TGTGCCAGCAGCACCCGACAGGGGGAGGGCAAAAACATTCAGTACTTC. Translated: CASSTRQGEGKNIQYF.

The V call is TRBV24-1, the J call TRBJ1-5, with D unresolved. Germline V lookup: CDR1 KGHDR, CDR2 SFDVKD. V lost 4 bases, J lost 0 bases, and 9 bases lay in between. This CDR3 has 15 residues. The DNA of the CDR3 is TGTGCCACCAGTGACGGACGTTATAGCAATCAGCCCCAGCATTTT. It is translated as CATSDGRYSNQPQHF.

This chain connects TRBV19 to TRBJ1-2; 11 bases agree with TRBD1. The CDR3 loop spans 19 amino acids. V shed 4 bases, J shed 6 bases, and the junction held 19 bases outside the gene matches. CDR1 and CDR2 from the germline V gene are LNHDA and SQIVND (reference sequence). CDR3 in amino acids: CASSSPRPGQGVRKDGYTF. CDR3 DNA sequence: TGTGCCAGTAGTAGCCCTCGACCGGGACAGGGGGTCCGGAAAGATGGCTACACCTTC.

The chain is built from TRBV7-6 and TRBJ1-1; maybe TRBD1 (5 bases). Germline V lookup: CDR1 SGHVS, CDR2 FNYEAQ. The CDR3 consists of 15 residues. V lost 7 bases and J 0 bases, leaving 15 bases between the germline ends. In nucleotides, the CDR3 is TGTGCCAGCACGCCGGGACCAACCATGAACACTGAAGCTTTCTTT. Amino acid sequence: CASTPGPTMNTEAFF. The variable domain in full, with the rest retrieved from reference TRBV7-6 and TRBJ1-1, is GAGVSQSPRYKVTKRGQDVALRCDPISGHVSLYWYRQALGQGPEFLTYFNYEAQQDKSGLPNDRFSAERPEGSISTLTIQRTEQRDSAMYRCASTPGPTMNTEAFFGQGTRLTVV.

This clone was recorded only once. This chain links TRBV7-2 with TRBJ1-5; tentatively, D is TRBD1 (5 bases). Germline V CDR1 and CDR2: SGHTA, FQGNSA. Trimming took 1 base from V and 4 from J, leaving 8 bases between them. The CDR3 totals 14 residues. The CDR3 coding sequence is TGTGCCAGCAGCTTAGGGACAAAAAATCAGCCCCAGCATTTT. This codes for CASSLGTKNQPQHF.

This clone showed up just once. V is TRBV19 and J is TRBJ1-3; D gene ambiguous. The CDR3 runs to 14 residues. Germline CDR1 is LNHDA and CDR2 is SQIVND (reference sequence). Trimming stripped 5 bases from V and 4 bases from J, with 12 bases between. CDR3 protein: CASSATGLGNTIYF. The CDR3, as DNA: TGTGCCAGTAGTGCGACGGGATTAGGAAACACCATATATTTT.

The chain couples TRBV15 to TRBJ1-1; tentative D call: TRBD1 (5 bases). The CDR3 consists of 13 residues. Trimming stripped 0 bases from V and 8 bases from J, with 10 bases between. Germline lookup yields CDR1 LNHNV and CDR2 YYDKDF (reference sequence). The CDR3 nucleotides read TGTGCCACCAGCAGAGATGTATACAGGGAAGCTTTCTTT. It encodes CATSRDVYREAFF.

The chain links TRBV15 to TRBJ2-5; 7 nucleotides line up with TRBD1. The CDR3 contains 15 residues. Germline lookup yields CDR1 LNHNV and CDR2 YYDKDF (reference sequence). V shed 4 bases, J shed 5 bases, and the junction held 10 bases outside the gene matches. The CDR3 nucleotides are TGTGCCACCAGCACCCGACAGGGTACGGCGGAGACCCAGTACTTC. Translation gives CATSTRQGTAETQYF.

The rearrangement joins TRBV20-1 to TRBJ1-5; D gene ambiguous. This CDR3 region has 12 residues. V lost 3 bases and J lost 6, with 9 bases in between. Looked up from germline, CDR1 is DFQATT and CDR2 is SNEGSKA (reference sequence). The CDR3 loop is CSASHLGQPQHF. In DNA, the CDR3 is TGCAGTGCTAGTCACCTGGGTCAGCCCCAGCATTTT.

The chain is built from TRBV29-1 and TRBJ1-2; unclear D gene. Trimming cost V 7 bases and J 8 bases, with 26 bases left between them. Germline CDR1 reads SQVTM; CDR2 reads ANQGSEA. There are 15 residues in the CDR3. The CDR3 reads CSASAHTEPREGYTF. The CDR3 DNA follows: TGCAGCGCCTCCGCACACACAGAGCCACGGGAAGGCTACACCTTC.

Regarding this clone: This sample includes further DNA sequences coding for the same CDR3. The CDR3 nucleotides read TGCGCCAGCAGCTTAGGACAGGGGGGCACCGGGGAGCTGTTTTTT. Translated, it gives CASSLGQGGTGELFF. The chain uses TRBV5-1 and TRBJ2-2; TRBD1 agrees at 10 bases. Germline trimming cut 2 bases from V and 4 bases from J; bases unmatched to any gene: 2. CDR3 size: 15 residues. Germline V lookup: CDR1 SGHRS, CDR2 YFSETQ.

CDR3 sequence reads: CASSWGLGGGPDTQYF. DNA for the CDR3: TGCGCCAGCAGCTGGGGACTAGGCGGGGGCCCAGATACGCAGTATTTT. The chain has TRBV5-1 and TRBJ2-3, with 8 bases aligning to TRBD2. The CDR3 covers 16 residues. V shed 3 bases, J shed 4 bases, and the junction held 10 bases outside the gene matches. CDR1 is SGHRS, CDR2 YFSETQ, per germline.

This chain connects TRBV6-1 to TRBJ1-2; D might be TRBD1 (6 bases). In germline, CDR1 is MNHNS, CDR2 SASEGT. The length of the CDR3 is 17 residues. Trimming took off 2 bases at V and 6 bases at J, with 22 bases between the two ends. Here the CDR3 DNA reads TGTGCCAGCAGTGAACTCCGGGGGCGGGGGTCCTCGGATGGCTACACCTTC. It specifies CASSELRGRGSSDGYTF.

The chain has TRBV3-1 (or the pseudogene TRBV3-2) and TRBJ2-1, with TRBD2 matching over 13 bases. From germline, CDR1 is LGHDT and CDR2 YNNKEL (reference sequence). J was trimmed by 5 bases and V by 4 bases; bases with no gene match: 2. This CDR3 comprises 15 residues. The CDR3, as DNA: TGTGCCAGCAGCCCCGGGACTAGCGGGGACAATGAGCAGTTCTTC. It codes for CASSPGTSGDNEQFF.

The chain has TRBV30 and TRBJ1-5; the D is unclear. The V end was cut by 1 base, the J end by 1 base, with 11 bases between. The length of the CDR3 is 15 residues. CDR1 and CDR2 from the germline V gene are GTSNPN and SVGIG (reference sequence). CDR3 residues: CAWSALQRSNQPQHF. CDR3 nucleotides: TGTGCCTGGAGTGCCCTGCAACGGAGCAATCAGCCCCAGCATTTT.

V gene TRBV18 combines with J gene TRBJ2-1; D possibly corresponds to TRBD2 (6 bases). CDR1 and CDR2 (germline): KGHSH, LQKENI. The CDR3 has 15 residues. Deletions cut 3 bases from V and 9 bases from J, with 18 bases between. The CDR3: CASSPGLPLFGEQFF. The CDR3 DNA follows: TGTGCCAGCTCACCCGGACTACCCCTATTCGGTGAGCAGTTCTTC. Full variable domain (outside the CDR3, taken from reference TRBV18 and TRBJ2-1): NAGVMQNPRHLVRRRGQEARLRCSPMKGHSHVYWYRQLPEEGLKFMVYLQKENIIDESGMPKERFSAEFPKEGPSILRIQQVVRGDSAAYFCASSPGLPLFGEQFFGPGTRLTVL.

DNA for the CDR3: TGCGCCAGCAGCTCGGGAGACAGGGTAGATGGCTACACCTTC. Protein product: CASSSGDRVDGYTF. This chain joins TRBV5-1 and TRBJ1-2; TRBD1 aligns across 7 bases. V shed 3 bases and J 6 bases; nucleotides not matched to a gene: 8. The CDR3 is made up of 14 amino acids. Germline V gene lookup returns CDR1 SGHRS and CDR2 YFSETQ.

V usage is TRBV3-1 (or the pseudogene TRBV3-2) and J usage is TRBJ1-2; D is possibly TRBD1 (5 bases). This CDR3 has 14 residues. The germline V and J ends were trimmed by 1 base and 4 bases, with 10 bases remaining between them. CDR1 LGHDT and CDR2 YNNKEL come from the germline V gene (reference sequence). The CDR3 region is CASSQGGGVYGYTF. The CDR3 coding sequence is TGTGCCAGCAGCCAAGGGGGGGGAGTCTATGGCTACACCTTC.

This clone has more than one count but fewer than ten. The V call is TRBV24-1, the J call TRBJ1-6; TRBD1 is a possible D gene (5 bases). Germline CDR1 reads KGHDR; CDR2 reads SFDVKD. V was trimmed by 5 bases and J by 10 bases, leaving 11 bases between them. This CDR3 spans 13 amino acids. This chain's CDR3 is CATSAREQSPLHF. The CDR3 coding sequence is TGTGCCACCAGTGCCAGGGAACAGTCACCCCTCCACTTT.